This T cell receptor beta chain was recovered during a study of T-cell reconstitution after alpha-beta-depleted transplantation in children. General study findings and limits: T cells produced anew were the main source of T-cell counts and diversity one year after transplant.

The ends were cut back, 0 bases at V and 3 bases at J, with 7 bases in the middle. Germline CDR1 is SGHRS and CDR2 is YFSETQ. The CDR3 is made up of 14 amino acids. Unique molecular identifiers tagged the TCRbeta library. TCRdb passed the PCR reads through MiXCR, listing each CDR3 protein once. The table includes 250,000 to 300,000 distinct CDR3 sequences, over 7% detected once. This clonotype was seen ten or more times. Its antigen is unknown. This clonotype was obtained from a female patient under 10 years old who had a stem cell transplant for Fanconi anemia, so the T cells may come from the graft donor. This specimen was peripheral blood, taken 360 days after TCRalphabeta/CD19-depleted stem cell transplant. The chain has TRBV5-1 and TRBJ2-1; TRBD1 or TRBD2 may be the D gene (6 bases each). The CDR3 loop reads CASSLEGGYNEQFF. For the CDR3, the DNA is TGCGCCAGCAGCTTGGAGGGGGGCTACAATGAGCAGTTCTTC.